Below, 28 T cell receptor beta chains from the same sample are listed, as sequenced in a study of blood T cell repertoires in COVID-19 (TCRdb year 2020). Libraries were prepared through the immunoSEQ multiplex PCR assay. TCRdb retrieved this table from immuneACCESS and kept in-frame rearrangements only. Not all clones are present; in checked studies, unresolved V genes account for under half, and no reason is known for the remainder. Here the sample has approximately 160,000 clones; about 88% occur a single time. The top ten hold under 8.5% of the sample. What was sequenced was peripheral blood. The receptors were sampled from a woman aged 60-75 years with COVID-19, enrolled during active disease.

The CDR3 here is CASSEAGGGMEAFF. In nucleotides, the CDR3 is TGTGCCAGCAGCGAGGCAGGAGGAGGTATGGAGGCTTTCTTT. J is TRBJ1-1 and V is TRBV9, with D uncertain. Germline V gene data show CDR1 as SGDLS and CDR2 as YYNGEE. The CDR3 has 14 amino acids. Deletions cut 3 bases from V and 11 bases from J, with 20 bases between.

The rearrangement uses TRBV19 and TRBJ2-1; 9 nucleotides align to TRBD1. This CDR3 is built from 15 residues. The junction had 4 bases not matched to a gene; V was cut back by 4 bases and J by 3 bases. From germline, CDR1 is LNHDA and CDR2 SQIVND (reference sequence). CDR3 sequence reads: CASSKGTGIYNEQFF. CDR3 sequence (DNA): TGTGCCAGTAGTAAAGGGACAGGGATCTACAATGAGCAGTTCTTC.

CDR3 DNA sequence: TGCGCCAGCAGGTCCGGACAGCGCTTAACTATGAACACTGAAGCTTTCTTT. It encodes CASRSGQRLTMNTEAFF. The chain employs TRBV10-2 and TRBJ1-1; a weak D match, TRBD1 (6 bases). Looked up from germline, CDR1 is WSHSY and CDR2 is SAAADI. The CDR3 is 17 amino acids. Trimming removed 6 bases from V and 0 bases from J, with 20 bases in between.

V and J are TRBV7-9 and TRBJ2-1; 8 bases map to TRBD1. The CDR3 has 17 amino acids. Germline CDR1 is SEHNR and CDR2 is FQNEAQ (reference sequence). The V segment lost 6 bases and the J segment 3 bases; nucleotides outside the gene matches: 13. The CDR3 here is CASRPGQGAGVYNEQFF. The CDR3 DNA sequence: TGTGCCAGCAGACCCGGCCAGGGGGCAGGTGTCTACAATGAGCAGTTCTTC.

The genes are TRBV6-5 and TRBJ1-3; D ambiguous. The CDR3 extends over 15 amino acids. V was cut by 8 bases and J by 0 bases, with 14 bases left in between. Germline loops: CDR1 MNHEY, CDR2 SVGAGI. The CDR3 coding sequence is TGTGCCAGCGGAGGACTGAGTTTCTCTGGAAACACCATATATTTT. It codes for CASGGLSFSGNTIYF.

V usage is TRBV2 and J usage is TRBJ2-1; 8 bases are shared with TRBD2. This CDR3 contains 15 residues. V dropped 7 bases and J dropped 3; count of bases not matched to a gene: 8. Germline CDR1 reads SNHLY; CDR2 reads FYNNEI. CDR3: CASTGTSGNYNEQFF. DNA of the CDR3: TGTGCCAGCACCGGGACTAGTGGTAACTACAATGAGCAGTTCTTC.

About this clone itself: A junction boundary mismatches the germline segment, possibly from a read error. The chain couples TRBV7-8 to TRBJ2-3; no firm D call. The CDR3 spans 17 residues. The germline V gene encodes CDR1 SGHVS and CDR2 FQNEAQ. The CDR3 sequence: CASSLSMGLSITDMQYF. The CDR3 DNA reads TGTGCCAGCAGCTTATCTATGGGCCTGAGCATCACAGATATGCAGTATTTT.

This chain uses TRBV4-1 with TRBJ2-6, with D possibly TRBD1 on 5 matching bases. Germline values: CDR1 MGHRA, CDR2 YSYEKL. With 1 base removed from V and 0 bases from J, the gap between germline ends came to 16 bases. This CDR3 is built from 19 residues. DNA of the CDR3: TGCGCCAGCAGCCAAGTAAGTCAGGGCCCGTTCTCTGGGGCCAACGTCCTGACTTTC. Amino acid sequence: CASSQVSQGPFSGANVLTF.

The CDR3 is CASSQGRADTIYF. The CDR3 DNA sequence: TGCGCCAGCAGTCAGGGGAGGGCGGACACCATATATTTT. The genes are TRBV23-1 and TRBJ1-3; D is unresolved. TRBV23-1 is sorted into the ORF group, with uncertain function. The CDR3 extends over 13 amino acids. V was clipped by 3 bases and J by 8 bases, with 11 bases between them.

The count of this clone is one. The chain combines TRBV5-6 with TRBJ1-2; D gene unclear. Germline CDR1 and CDR2: SGHDT and YYEEEE. The CDR3 is made up of 13 amino acids. Trimming removed 2 bases from V and 7 bases from J, with 12 bases in between. The CDR3, as DNA: TGTGCCAGCAGCTTTTTGGCTCGGAGTGGCTACACCTTC. It codes for CASSFLARSGYTF. The full variable domain, rest sourced from reference TRBV5-6 and TRBJ1-2, is DAGVTQSPTHLIKTRGQQVTLRCSPKSGHDTVSWYQQALGQGPQFIFQYYEEEERQRGNFPDRFSGHQFPNYSSELNVNALLLGDSALYLCASSFLARSGYTFGSGTRLTVV.

CDR3 sequence: CAISEGTERTEAFF. The DNA of the CDR3 is TGTGCCATCAGTGAGGGAACAGAACGCACTGAAGCTTTCTTT. The gene calls are TRBV10-3 and TRBJ1-1; D remains ambiguous. Deletions cut 2 bases from V and 4 bases from J, with 11 bases between. This CDR3 contains 14 residues. The V gene's germline CDR1 is ENHRY and CDR2 SYGVKD.

The genes are TRBV6-5 and TRBJ1-1; D is perhaps TRBD1 (5 bases). Germline V CDR1 and CDR2: MNHEY, SVGAGI. The ends were cut back, 10 bases at V and 3 bases at J, with 15 bases in the middle. This CDR3 contains 13 residues. As DNA, the CDR3 is TGTGCCACCTCTATTCAGGGCTACACTGAAGCTTTCTTT. This sequence encodes CATSIQGYTEAFF.

For the CDR3, the DNA is TGTGCCAGCTGGGACAGATCAATCAGCCCCCAGCATTTT. It encodes CASWDRSISPQHF. The rearrangement uses TRBV6-5 and TRBJ1-5; 7 nucleotides match TRBD1. From germline, CDR1 is MNHEY and CDR2 SVGAGI. This CDR3 region has 13 residues. V lost 8 bases and J lost 10; bases outside the gene matches: 11.

The chain uses TRBV5-1 and TRBJ2-3, with TRBD2 identical over 7 bases. V lost 5 bases to trimming and J lost 2 bases; unmatched junction nucleotides: 8. CDR1 is SGHRS, CDR2 YFSETQ, per germline. There are 15 residues in the CDR3. This CDR3 is CASSRLADITDTQYF. DNA for the CDR3: TGCGCCAGCAGTCGTCTAGCGGACATCACAGATACGCAGTATTTT.

V gene TRBV19 combines with J gene TRBJ1-5; possible D gene TRBD1, 5 bases. The germline V gene has CDR1 LNHDA and CDR2 SQIVND (reference sequence). CDR3 length: 16 residues. Trimming took 1 base from V and 6 from J, leaving 16 bases between them. For the CDR3, the DNA is TGTGCCAGTAGTATAGGGGGCGGGGCCCAGGGTCAGCCCCAGCATTTT. Amino acids: CASSIGGGAQGQPQHF.

The chain combines TRBV7-9 with TRBJ2-7; no firm D call. Trimming removed 4 bases at V and 0 bases at J, with 7 bases between. Looked up from germline, CDR1 is SEHNR and CDR2 is FQNEAQ (reference sequence). There are 13 residues in the CDR3. This CDR3 is CASSSGSSYEQYF. In DNA, the CDR3 is TGTGCCAGCAGCTCAGGAAGCTCCTACGAGCAGTACTTC.

The rearrangement joins TRBV11-2 to TRBJ1-1, with D tentatively TRBD1 (5 bases). Germline assignment: CDR1 SGHAT and CDR2 FQNNGV. V was shortened by 5 bases and J by 3 bases, with 16 bases between the two germline ends. The CDR3 runs 15 residues. DNA for the CDR3: TGTGCCAGCAGCGAACCCATATGGGGGGACACTGAAGCTTTCTTT. The encoded protein is CASSEPIWGDTEAFF.

This clone was picked up one time. The chain couples TRBV6-5 to TRBJ2-1; a weak D match, TRBD2 (6 bases). V lost 7 bases and J 6 bases, leaving 16 bases between the germline ends. Germline CDR1 MNHEY, CDR2 SVGAGI. The CDR3 loop spans 14 amino acids. The CDR3 nucleotides are TGTGCCAGCAACCCGGGGGAATTGAGCAATGAGCAGTTCTTC. Translating it yields CASNPGELSNEQFF.

This CDR3 reads CASSFSGDTYEQYF. CDR3 in DNA: TGTGCCAGCAGCTTTAGCGGGGACACCTACGAGCAGTACTTC. The chain has TRBV7-2 and TRBJ2-7; 8 positions agree with TRBD2. The CDR3 contains 14 residues. Losses at the gene ends were 3 bases for V and 2 bases for J; bases not matched to a gene: 3. Looked up from germline, CDR1 is SGHTA and CDR2 is FQGNSA. Full variable domain (outside the CDR3, taken from reference TRBV7-2 and TRBJ2-7): GAGVSQSPSNKVTEKGKDVELRCDPISGHTALYWYRQSLGQGLEFLIYFQGNSAPDKSGLPSDRFSAERTGGSVSTLTIQRTQQEDSAVYLCASSFSGDTYEQYFGPGTRLTVT.

The V and J genes are TRBV30 and TRBJ1-5; unclear D gene. The CDR3 extends over 15 amino acids. CDR1 and CDR2 (germline): GTSNPN, SVGIG (reference sequence). Trimming took 1 base from V and 0 from J, leaving 10 bases between them. The CDR3 reads CAWSGTTNSNQPQHF. The DNA for the CDR3 is TGTGCCTGGAGTGGGACTACCAATAGCAATCAGCCCCAGCATTTT.

The V and J genes are TRBV2 and TRBJ2-2; the match to TRBD1 covers 8 bases. The CDR3 has 15 amino acids. Germline CDR1 SNHLY, CDR2 FYNNEI. V lost 6 bases and J lost 6; bases outside the gene matches: 9. The CDR3 DNA is TGTGCCAGCAGCGTAAGGGGACAGGTTGCCGGGGAGCTGTTTTTT. This translates into CASSVRGQVAGELFF.

This chain links TRBV10-2 with TRBJ2-3, with D tentatively TRBD1 (6 bases). CDR3 length: 15 amino acids. Trimming took off 3 bases at V and 4 bases at J, with 14 bases between the two ends. Germline CDR1 and CDR2: WSHSY and SAAADI. The CDR3 DNA is TGCGCCAGCAGTGACAGGCAGGGGTCCGCAGATACGCAGTATTTT. Protein: CASSDRQGSADTQYF.

This sequence joins TRBV25-1 and TRBJ1-2; D not resolved. Germline CDR1 is MGHDK and CDR2 is SYGVNS. The CDR3 length is 13 residues. V lost 3 bases and J 8 bases, leaving 13 bases between the germline ends. The CDR3 DNA sequence: TGTGCCAGCAGTGACCGGGGAGAGAACGGCTACACCTTC. Translating it yields CASSDRGENGYTF.

The chain employs TRBV3-1 (or the pseudogene TRBV3-2) and TRBJ1-2, with 8 bases fitting TRBD1. The CDR3 totals 15 residues. J lost 4 bases, V lost 7 bases, and 11 bases had no gene match. CDR1 and CDR2 from the germline V gene are LGHDT and YNNKEL (reference sequence). The CDR3 bases are TGTGCCAGCACCGTTGGAGGACAGGGAGGCTATGGCTACACCTTC. Translated, it gives CASTVGGQGGYGYTF.

This chain links TRBV5-6 with TRBJ1-1; D unclear. This CDR3 spans 18 amino acids. Trimming took off 0 bases at V and 0 bases at J, with 18 bases between the two ends. Germline CDR1 SGHDT, CDR2 YYEEEE. In nucleotides, the CDR3 is TGTGCCAGCAGCTTGGATGTGACACCGGATTCCCTGAACACTGAAGCTTTCTTT. This translates into CASSLDVTPDSLNTEAFF.

In its sample, this clone was seen once. J is TRBJ1-4 and V is TRBV28, with D uncertain. Deletions cut 4 bases from V and 3 bases from J, with 12 bases between. The germline CDR1 and CDR2 sequences are MDHEN and SYDVKM. The CDR3 runs 15 residues. CDR3 sequence reads: CASSSLQRANEKLFF. The CDR3 bases are TGTGCCAGCAGTTCCCTTCAGAGGGCTAATGAAAAACTGTTTTTT. Full variable domain (outside the CDR3, taken from reference TRBV28 and TRBJ1-4): DVKVTQSSRYLVKRTGEKVFLECVQDMDHENMFWYRQDPGLGLRLIYFSYDVKMKEKGDIPEGYSVSREKKERFSLILESASTNQTSMYLCASSSLQRANEKLFFGSGTQLSVL.

The chain recombines TRBV9 with TRBJ1-1; no clear D. The germline V and J ends were trimmed by 4 bases and 5 bases, with 12 bases remaining between them. CDR3 length equals 13 residues. Per the germline V gene, CDR1 is SGDLS and CDR2 is YYNGEE. CDR3 DNA: TGTGCCAGCAGCCCTGTGGTCGGTACTGAAGCTTTCTTT. Amino acid sequence: CASSPVVGTEAFF.

This clone was seen just once. The chain couples TRBV7-3 to TRBJ2-3; 7 bases are shared with TRBD2. The J segment lost 2 bases and the V segment lost 5 bases, leaving 7 bases of the junction unmatched. From germline, CDR1 is SGHTA and CDR2 FQGTGA. CDR3 length equals 15 residues. This CDR3 reads CASSLYSGTTDTQYF. The CDR3 DNA sequence: TGTGCCAGCAGCCTATACAGCGGGACCACAGATACGCAGTATTTT.